The T cell receptor beta chain described here comes from a study of cytomegalovirus exposure and HLA in healthy donors. About the research overall: Most donors, less than 85% of over 300 genotyped, fell in the Caucasian-associated ancestry cluster.

CDR3 size: 16 residues. V dropped 8 bases and J dropped 5; count of bases not matched to a gene: 6. Germline V gene lookup returns CDR1 WNHNN and CDR2 SYGVQD (reference sequence). The PCR was carried out with 60 Vbeta primers and 13 Jbeta primers. Sequenced by immunoSEQ multiplex PCR; TCRdb stores in-frame clones only, minus some. This table has about 140,000 clones, 55% to 80% appearing once. This clone was detected a few times. Its matching antigen is unknown. General study findings and limits: The study designated fewer than 200 TCR beta chains cytomegalovirus-associated. There were some public TCRs occurring in many donors, but most TCR sequences were rare.

Sequencing used PBMCs. This sequence originates from a human donor in good health. The gene calls are TRBV10-1 and TRBJ2-2; TRBD2 agrees at 15 bases. The CDR3 region has the DNA TGCGCCAGCCTAGGACTAGCGGGGGGGCAAACCGGGGAGCTGTTTTTT. This codes for CASLGLAGGQTGELFF.